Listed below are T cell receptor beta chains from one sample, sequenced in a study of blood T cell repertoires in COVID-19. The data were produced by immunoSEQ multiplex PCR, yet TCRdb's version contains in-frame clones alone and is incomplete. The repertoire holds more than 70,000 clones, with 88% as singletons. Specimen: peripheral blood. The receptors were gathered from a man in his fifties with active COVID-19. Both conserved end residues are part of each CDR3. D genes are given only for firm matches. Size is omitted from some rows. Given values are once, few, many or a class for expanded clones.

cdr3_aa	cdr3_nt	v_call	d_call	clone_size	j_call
CASTRGGEGWNEQFF	TGTGCCAGCACCCGCGGGGGGGAGGGGTGGAATGAGCAGTTCTTC	TRBV6-5	TRBD2	.	TRBJ2-1
CASSGGGGQPQHF	TGTGCCAGTTCCGGAGGAGGAGGTCAGCCCCAGCATTTT	TRBV19	.	.	TRBJ1-5
CASSPGLETDTQYF	TGTGCCAGCAGCCCCGGACTAGAGACAGATACGCAGTATTTT	TRBV7-3	TRBD2	.	TRBJ2-3
CASSFLGGNSYEQYF	TGCGCCAGCAGCTTCCTAGGCGGGAACTCCTACGAGCAGTACTTC	TRBV5-1	.	.	TRBJ2-7
CASSLGLQETQYF	TGTGCCAGCAGCTTAGGGCTCCAAGAGACCCAGTACTTC	TRBV11-2	.	.	TRBJ2-5
CASSPTGGNLLETQYF	TGCGCCAGCAGCCCGACGGGGGGGAATTTACTAGAGACCCAGTACTTC	TRBV5-1	TRBD2	.	TRBJ2-5
CASSYRTGTPYEQYF	TGTGCCAGCAGTTACCGGACAGGGACGCCCTACGAGCAGTACTTC	TRBV6-2/TRBV6-3	TRBD1	once	TRBJ2-7
CASRSTPRGYTF	TGTGCCAGCCGGTCAACTCCAAGAGGCTACACCTTC	TRBV2	.	.	TRBJ1-2
CASRPLQSFPEAFF	TGTGCCAGCAGACCTCTCCAGTCTTTCCCTGAAGCTTTCTTT	TRBV6-5	.	.	TRBJ1-1
CASSPSLGSSYNEQFF	TGTGCCAGCAGTCCATCCCTGGGGAGCTCCTACAATGAGCAGTTCTTC	TRBV6-2/TRBV6-3	.	.	TRBJ2-1
CASSLSGQVQETQYF	TGCGCCAGCAGCTTGAGCGGACAGGTTCAAGAGACCCAGTACTTC	TRBV5-1	TRBD1	.	TRBJ2-5
CATSDGSGPYNEQFF	TGTGCCACCAGTGATGGCTCAGGCCCCTACAATGAGCAGTTCTTC	TRBV24-1	.	.	TRBJ2-1
CASSLKGAGETQYF	TGTGCCAGCAGTTTGAAGGGGGCAGGAGAGACCCAGTACTTC	TRBV28	TRBD1	.	TRBJ2-5
CASLNGQGKNIQYF	TGTGCCAGCCTTAATGGACAGGGCAAAAACATTCAGTACTTC	TRBV2	TRBD1	.	TRBJ2-4
CASSTPGLAGDNEQFF	TGTGCCAGCAGCACTCCGGGACTAGCGGGAGATAATGAGCAGTTCTTC	TRBV21-1	.	.	TRBJ2-1
CASRGTVNQPQHF	TGTGCTTCGAGAGGGACAGTCAATCAGCCCCAGCATTTT	TRBV30	TRBD1	.	TRBJ1-5
CASHLGGQGADEQFF	TGTGCCAGCCACCTGGGGGGACAGGGGGCGGATGAGCAGTTCTTC	TRBV18	TRBD1	.	TRBJ2-1
CASSSSGTSIRPNTGELFF	TGTGCCAGCAGCTCTTCCGGGACTAGCATTCGTCCTAACACCGGGGAGCTGTTTTTT	TRBV9	TRBD2	.	TRBJ2-2
CASTGDLLYEQYF	TGTGCCAGCACAGGGGACCTTCTCTACGAGCAGTACTTC	TRBV6-5	.	.	TRBJ2-7
CAISEPGLQNTEAFF	TGTGCCATCAGTGAGCCGGGACTCCAGAACACTGAAGCTTTCTTT	TRBV10-3	.	.	TRBJ1-1
CASSSGLAVSYNEQFF	TGTGCCAGCAGCTCAGGACTAGCGGTCTCCTACAATGAGCAGTTCTTC	TRBV7-2	TRBD2	once	TRBJ2-1
CASSLQGTDEQFF	TGTGCCAGCAGTTTACAGGGTACCGATGAGCAGTTCTTC	TRBV6-5	.	.	TRBJ2-1
CASSWDFRGTGELFF	TGTGCCAGCAGCTGGGACTTTAGGGGTACCGGGGAGCTGTTTTTT	TRBV5-6	.	.	TRBJ2-2
CASSYAGRGETQYF	TGTGCCAGCAGTTACGCGGGAAGAGGAGAGACCCAGTACTTC	TRBV6-5	.	.	TRBJ2-5
CASSLEPSGGNTEAFF	TGCGCCAGCAGCTTGGAACCGTCCGGGGGGAACACTGAAGCTTTCTTT	TRBV5-1	.	.	TRBJ1-1
CATSNYRAGNNEQFF	TGTGCCACCAGCAACTACAGGGCCGGAAACAATGAGCAGTTCTTC	TRBV15	.	.	TRBJ2-1
CASSSGTGGINPGNTIYF	TGTGCCAGCAGCTCTGGGACAGGGGGAATCAACCCGGGAAACACCATATATTTT	TRBV7-2	TRBD1	.	TRBJ1-3
CASPGGLETQYF	TGCGCCAGCCCGGGGGGCTTAGAGACCCAGTACTTC	TRBV23-1	.	.	TRBJ2-5
CASSFGQGRNQPQHF	TGTGCCAGCAGCTTTGGCCAGGGTAGGAATCAGCCCCAGCATTTT	TRBV7-2	.	.	TRBJ1-5
CASSLGQGYGYTF	TGTGCCAGCAGTTTAGGACAGGGGTATGGCTACACCTTC	TRBV12-3/TRBV12-4	TRBD1	.	TRBJ1-2
CASSPRTSGGDTQYF	TGTGCCAGCAGCCCCCGGACTAGCGGGGGGGATACGCAGTATTTT	TRBV7-2	TRBD2	.	TRBJ2-3
CASSALSSTGELFF	TGTGCCAGCAGCGCGTTAAGCTCCACCGGGGAGCTGTTTTTT	TRBV9	.	.	TRBJ2-2
CASSPPAPLDTQYF	TGTGCCAGCTCACCACCGGCCCCCCTAGATACGCAGTATTTT	TRBV18	.	.	TRBJ2-3
CASSSNYRDNEQFF	TGTGCCAGCTCATCCAACTACAGGGACAATGAGCAGTTCTTC	TRBV18	.	.	TRBJ2-1
CASSFTGEGGTEAFF	TGTGCCAGCAGTTTCACAGGGGAAGGCGGCACTGAAGCTTTCTTT	TRBV28	TRBD1	.	TRBJ1-1
CASSQGDRGQLLSEQYF	TGCGCCAGCAGCCAAGGTGACAGGGGACAACTGTTATCCGAGCAGTACTTC	TRBV4-1	TRBD1	.	TRBJ2-7
CASSRNRDTNTEAFF	TGTGCCAGCAGCCGCAACCGGGACACAAACACTGAAGCTTTCTTT	TRBV6-5	.	once	TRBJ1-1
CATSAGGGYEQYF	TGTGCCACCAGTGCGGGGGGCGGGTACGAGCAGTACTTC	TRBV24-1	.	.	TRBJ2-7
CASSSSGGNSPLHF	TGTGCCAGCAGCTCTTCCGGGGGGAATTCACCCCTCCACTTT	TRBV7-2	.	.	TRBJ1-6
CVRSWGTSGPPDTQYF	TGTGTCAGAAGCTGGGGGACTAGCGGACCTCCAGATACGCAGTATTTT	TRBV7-5	.	.	TRBJ2-3
CATSEPQGAGETQYF	TGTGCCACCAGTGAACCTCAGGGGGCCGGGGAGACCCAGTACTTC	TRBV24-1	TRBD1	.	TRBJ2-5
CASSPTDSGANVLTF	TGTGCCAGTAGTCCCACAGACTCTGGGGCCAACGTCCTGACTTTC	TRBV19	.	.	TRBJ2-6
CASSPRRVRGLYQPQHF	TGTGCCAGCAGCCCCCGGCGGGTCAGGGGGCTTTATCAGCCCCAGCATTTT	TRBV6-2/TRBV6-3	TRBD1	.	TRBJ1-5
CASSPGTGTTNTEAFF	TGTGCCAGCAGCCCAGGGACAGGGACTACGAACACTGAAGCTTTCTTT	TRBV5-8	TRBD1	.	TRBJ1-1
CASSYGTSGRGMGEQYF	TGTGCCAGCAGCTATGGGACTAGCGGGAGAGGAATGGGCGAGCAGTACTTC	TRBV7-9	TRBD2	.	TRBJ2-7
CASSPGQDPEQYF	TGTGCCAGCAGTCCCGGACAGGATCCCGAGCAGTACTTC	TRBV6-5	TRBD1	.	TRBJ2-7